This T cell receptor (beta chain) was identified in a study of blood T cells in healthy people across ages. Turning to the study itself: In model experiments, template switching was able to capture about one barcoded beta molecule for every two T cells that were present. Points from the study as a whole: The recorded TCR beta diversity per million T cells decreased in a roughly linear manner with age.

About this clonotype itself: Its specificity is not known.

Unmatched junction bases numbered 12, after V lost 11 bases and J lost 0 bases. Germline V CDR1 and CDR2: MNHEY, SVGEGT. CDR3 length: 15 amino acids. Through a sample-barcoded 5' primer and a J-beta primer mix, a second PCR was run for 7 to 11 cycles. Each cDNA molecule, via a template-switch adaptor with 12 random nucleotides, was tagged. MiXCR was run by TCRdb on the 5' RACE reads, yielding one entry per CDR3 protein. The profile shows hundreds of thousands of distinct CDR3 sequences, around 41% of them singletons. Donors each provided around 10 milliliters of peripheral blood. Sequenced material: blood. V usage is TRBV6-2 or TRBV6-3 and J usage is TRBJ2-7, with 8 bases identical to TRBD1. The origin of this receptor is a man older than 75 in good health. This CDR3 is CAGMTIGTGSYEQYF. In nucleotides, the CDR3 is TGTGCCGGCATGACCATAGGGACAGGCTCCTACGAGCAGTACTTC.